This T cell receptor beta chain is drawn from a study of blood T cell repertoires in COVID-19. Study-level background: The study drew acute and convalescent COVID-19 samples from the United States, Italy and Spain. In each case, the material was cDNA or gDNA derived from T cells, B-cell-depleted T cells, or PBMCs.

Germline CDR1 reads SGHAT; CDR2 reads FQDESV (reference sequence). This CDR3 is 16 amino acids long. The V gene lost 7 bases and the J gene lost 1 base, with 19 bases spanning the gap. Methods used by the authors: Nucleated cell counts were estimated from reference gene primer amplification. Sequencing used immunoSEQ multiplex PCR; TCRdb keeps in-frame clones, though not all of them. The V and J calls and clone size were taken over from that table, and D and trimming were inferred from the DNA. The table records more than 85,000 clones, around 85% of them present only once. The gene calls are TRBV11-1 and TRBJ1-1; no definite D call. The sequence was obtained from a man at least 80 years old with acute or convalescent COVID-19. Sequencing was done on a sample of peripheral blood. The CDR3 DNA is TGTGCCAGCAACTCTTGGGAGAGGGTCGAGAACACTGAAGCTTTCTTT. It specifies CASNSWERVENTEAFF.